Reported below is one T cell receptor (beta chain). Which antigen it targets is not known. The sample is drawn from a study of cytomegalovirus exposure and HLA in healthy donors (dated by TCRdb to 2015 to 2018). Some background on the complete study: An earlier analysis of some 500 of the donors reported approximately 290 Gb of sequence data and around 120 million unique TCR beta sequences from 150 million to 200 million T cells. A later analysis re-analyzed previously published TCR beta repertoires from roughly 600 donors and added high-resolution HLA genotyping to study TCR occurrence patterns. The study used immunosequencing to profile the T cell repertoires of approximately 640 subjects and linked those repertoires to cytomegalovirus serostatus. HLA typing included class I and class II loci at four-digit resolution. Across roughly 420 genotyped donors of the cohort, an average of approximately 200,000 unique TCR beta nucleotide sequences per donor were sequenced, and approximately 17% of those sequences were non-productive. Donor age, sex, ethnicity and CMV serostatus were collected together with the repertoire data. In an earlier analysis of 587 of the donors, high-throughput TCR beta sequencing was used to judge whether each TCR beta V gene segment behaved as functional or pseudogenic. Typing coverage differed by locus: A, B, C, DRB1 and DQB1 were typed in about 620-640 donors, DQA1 in roughly 510, DPA1 in approximately 610, and DPB1 in around 490. Genome-wide SNP genotypes for about 55% of the roughly 670 donors were used in a later genetic analysis, which treated that subset as a discovery cohort. Among the 398 genotyped donors, approximately 82% belonged to the genetic ancestry cluster associated with self-reported Caucasian donors. To predict cytomegalovirus infection status, the study brought together high-throughput TCR immunosequencing, statistical association of individual TCRs with disease status, and machine learning. In addition to the first cohort of 666 subjects, a separate validation cohort of 130 or so different subjects was used. An early release covering about 600 HLA-typed donors comprised 250 to 350 gigabases of sequencing data and approximately 85 million unique TCR sequences. Rather than drawing on any new phenotypic data, the later analysis identified candidate immune exposures from TCR beta sequences and the way those sequences occurred across donors. The study was designed to test whether signatures of past pathogen exposure could be identified by cataloging public T cell receptors. About five DR-DQ haplotypes were treated as single units for association and clustering because of strong linkage in the cohort. Every repertoire in the discovery cohort had been generated on one and the same sequencing platform. Points the paper makes about the study in general: In a later analysis, most CMV-associated TCR beta chains were found to appear HLA-restricted, with HLA associations seemingly driven largely by CMV exposure. Several of the top co-occurrence clusters appeared to be linked to parvovirus B19, influenza, CMV and Epstein-Barr virus, according to a later analysis. The 87-base-pair reads could not distinguish some IMGT-functional V segments, including TRBV6-2 and TRBV6-3, so those segments were excluded. Because counts were too low, 15 to 20 rarely observed V segments, including chromosome 9 orphons, were excluded from the earlier analysis of around 590 of the donors. In the study, around 150 TCR beta chains were listed as associated with cytomegalovirus. This cohort had only TCR beta chains sequenced, and the lack of alpha or paired-chain data limited which features could be detected. When HLA alleles, especially DR and DQ, strongly co-occurred, attributing TCR associations to individual alleles was difficult. According to the authors, the approach could potentially be generalized to other disease states and immunological phenotypes. Immune exposure information for the cohort was limited to CMV serostatus. Because HLA typing was missing for some donors at each locus, association tests included only the typed subset. Three of the identified cytomegalovirus-associated TCR beta chains were confirmed in vitro to be specific for cytomegalovirus antigens. A further reported finding was that TCR beta sequences accurately predicted the HLA-A and HLA-B alleles for most subjects in the first cohort. A cluster of highly shared sequence variants was judged likely to represent a technical artifact of the sequencing pipeline. According to a later analysis, TCR association rates differed among HLA loci, with DRB1 alleles showing the most associated TCRs and HLA-C alleles showing the fewest. V-gene and J-gene trimming of TCR beta chains was associated with a missense DCLRE1C variant in a later genetic analysis, and the association was replicated in an independent cohort. Compared with equally common non-associated chains, HLA-associated TCR beta chains in a later analysis were more clonally expanded and had lower generation probabilities. Most TCR sequences were observed very rarely across donors, whereas some public TCRs were present in many individuals. In a later analysis, around 17,000 TCR beta sequences were associated with specific HLA alleles at a false discovery rate of 0.05. According to a later genetic analysis, donors in an Asian-associated ancestry cluster had fewer N-insertions in productive TCRs than the roughly 700-donor mean. Cytomegalovirus status was reported to be diagnosed by the classifier with high specificity and sensitivity in both the original and validation cohorts. Correlated functional status among segregating V segments might be attributable to linkage disequilibrium, but an unknown experimental factor could not be ruled out. The presence/absence analyses assumed that sequencing depth was roughly uniform across donors, and that assumption may not be true. An earlier analysis of 450 to 750 of the donors showed that most TCR beta V segments appeared in productive rearrangements either about 90% or about 30% of the time, which broadly matched IMGT annotations.

Libraries were made using the immunoSEQ multiplex PCR assay. A mixture of 60 forward primers for TCR Vbeta segments and 13 reverse primers for TCR Jbeta segments was used in the multiplex PCR. The CDR3 region of rearranged TCR beta genes was amplified from genomic DNA with a multiplex PCR assay. The amplified TCR beta libraries were sequenced on the Illumina HiSeq System as 87-base-pair reads. The study's processing was this. A later analysis counted some 80 million unique TCR beta chains across the 600 to 850 repertoires, and some 11 million of these chains were shared by at least two donors. Raw reads were error-corrected and collapsed into unique sequences by a nearest-neighbor algorithm in which closely related sequences were merged to remove PCR and sequencing errors. Alignment of CDR3 sequences to IMGT reference sequences was used to assign V, D and J gene segments. For a sequence to be retained, a match of at least six nucleotides was required to both a V gene segment and a J gene segment. A rearrangement counted as productive if the CDR3 had no stop codons and remained in frame with V and J, and every other rearrangement counted as non-productive. Following IMGT convention, CDR3 was defined as the stretch from the second conserved V-encoded cysteine to the conserved J-encoded phenylalanine. The earlier analysis of fewer than 750 of the donors excluded sequences that lacked an unambiguous match to a single V gene segment. An earlier analysis of 450 to 650 of the donors called V segments functional above 56.7% productive rearrangements and segregating when the between-donor standard deviation exceeded 5%. A statistical classification framework was developed to diagnose cytomegalovirus status using the catalog of TCR beta chain sequences. A later analysis assigned V and J genes by comparing TCR nucleotide sequences with IMGT/GENE-DB human TR gene sequences. The TCRdist pipeline was used in a later analysis to assign CDR3 sequences and most-parsimonious VDJ recombination scenarios. In a later analysis, every TCR beta chain was defined by the combination of its CDR3 amino acid sequence and its V-gene family, and reads without a unique V-gene family were dropped. A later analysis removed 592 highly shared, low-generation-probability nucleotide sequences to deal with suspected cross-contamination and a sequencing artifact. In a later analysis, a clonal expansion index was calculated for each public chain from normalized within-repertoire ranks of inferred template counts. Generation probabilities in a later analysis came from a VDJ recombination model fitted to out-of-frame rearrangements, and those results were checked against IGoR. In a later analysis, TCR-TCR, TCR-HLA and TCR-CMV co-occurrence was scored with hypergeometric tests, and a repertoire-size bias correction was applied to TCR pairs. In a later analysis, false discovery rates were estimated by permuting HLA or CMV assignments 20 times. A later analysis grouped co-occurring TCRs with DBSCAN, adding TCRdist sequence similarity when clustering within HLA-allele-positive subsets. Co-occurrence clustering excluded repertoires with fewer than 30,000 or more than 120,000 public chains, plus five with anomalous nucleotide sharing. In its TCRdb copy, this immuneACCESS table keeps in-frame sequences only and misses some clones. Where compared with another copy, unresolved V genes explain less than half of these, and the others have no known cause. V and J calls and clone size come straight from that table; D and trimming were deduced from the DNA. The table held for this sample gives 150,000 to 250,000 clones. The top ten constitute 0.74% of the sample.

The cohort was made up of hundreds of healthy bone marrow donors. Cohort members were all nominally healthy when sampled, although unrecorded immune exposures were likely present. The donor was CMV seronegative and belonged to the group of over 300 seronegative cohort members. Every donor gave a peripheral blood sample, and the peripheral blood mononuclear cells from that sample were used for TCR beta sequencing. The Qiagen DNeasy Blood Extraction Kit was used to extract genomic DNA from the blood cell samples. For CDR1 and CDR2, the germline V gene lists MNHNS and SASEGT. Reading from cysteine to phenylalanine, the CDR3 counts 12 amino acids. Solely the CDR3 DNA is kept, with 36 bases framed from the first base. V drops 4 bases and J drops 3 bases, leaving 6 bases in between.

Recombination joined TRBV6-1 with TRBJ1-1; the D segment could be TRBD1, given 5 matching bases. The source is a boy under 18 in good health and CMV-seronegative. Sequencing was performed on PBMCs. Read as DNA, the sequence is TGTGCCAGCAGTGCAGGGCACACTGAAGCTTTCTTT. Its protein is CASSAGHTEAFF.